These T cell receptor beta chains were read from a single sample in a study of blood T cell repertoires in COVID-19. TCRdb's table, derived via immunoSEQ multiplex PCR, lists solely in-frame clones and lacks some. Among approximately 47,000 clones listed, around 84% were seen once. Source material: peripheral blood. These receptors were taken from a woman aged 80 or older with COVID-19, enrolled during active disease. Both conserved end residues are part of each CDR3. The order of the fields is CDR3 DNA, CDR3 protein, V gene, clone size, D gene, J gene. The D gene is left open where the match is weak. The size field is filled for only some rows; it gives once, few, many or a size class.

cdr3_nt: TGTGCCAGTAGTCAACAGGGGGCCGGGGCCAATGAGCAGTTCTTC
cdr3_aa: CASSQQGAGANEQFF
v_call: TRBV19
clone_size: once
d_call: TRBD1
j_call: TRBJ2-1

cdr3_nt: TGTGCCAGCAGCGCGAAACTAGCGGGAGGTTCTTCCTACGAGCAGTACTTC
cdr3_aa: CASSAKLAGGSSYEQYF
v_call: TRBV7-9
clone_size: NA
d_call: TRBD2
j_call: TRBJ2-7

cdr3_nt: TGTGCCAGCAGCTTGGCCAACTTACGCACCGGGGAGCTGTTTTTT
cdr3_aa: CASSLANLRTGELFF
v_call: TRBV5-6
clone_size: NA
d_call: NA
j_call: TRBJ2-2

cdr3_nt: TGTGCCACCCGTCGGGACAGGTCCTACGAGCAGTACTTC
cdr3_aa: CATRRDRSYEQYF
v_call: TRBV19
clone_size: NA
d_call: TRBD1
j_call: TRBJ2-7

cdr3_nt: TGTGCCAGCGGGGCGGGAGGGAGGATAGAGACCCAGTACTTC
cdr3_aa: CASGAGGRIETQYF
v_call: TRBV3-1/TRBV3-2
clone_size: once
d_call: TRBD2
j_call: TRBJ2-5

cdr3_nt: TGTGCCAGCAGCCGTTCGACTGAAGCTTTCTTT
cdr3_aa: CASSRSTEAFF
v_call: TRBV3-1/TRBV3-2
clone_size: NA
d_call: NA
j_call: TRBJ1-1

cdr3_nt: TGTGCCAGCAGCCCAGAGCGGGGGGGCGAATATGAGCAGTTCTTC
cdr3_aa: CASSPERGGEYEQFF
v_call: TRBV9
clone_size: NA
d_call: TRBD2
j_call: TRBJ2-1

cdr3_nt: TGTGCCAGCGGTAAACAGAACTCCTACGAGCAGTACTTC
cdr3_aa: CASGKQNSYEQYF
v_call: TRBV27
clone_size: NA
d_call: NA
j_call: TRBJ2-7

cdr3_nt: TGTGCCAGTAGTATAGCGGGGGTGTCCAACTATGGCTACACCTTC
cdr3_aa: CASSIAGVSNYGYTF
v_call: TRBV19
clone_size: NA
d_call: NA
j_call: TRBJ1-2

cdr3_nt: TGTGCTAGCAGCCCTTACCTCAGGCAGGGAGGCGAGCAGTACTTC
cdr3_aa: CASSPYLRQGGEQYF
v_call: TRBV7-7
clone_size: NA
d_call: NA
j_call: TRBJ2-7

cdr3_nt: TGTGCCAGCTCACCACCAGGGGTGCGCTATGGCTACACCTTC
cdr3_aa: CASSPPGVRYGYTF
v_call: TRBV18
clone_size: NA
d_call: NA
j_call: TRBJ1-2

cdr3_nt: TGTGCCAGCCCTCGTTCCGGCGGGAGACCCTCGGGCACCGGGGAGCTGTTTTTT
cdr3_aa: CASPRSGGRPSGTGELFF
v_call: TRBV5-5
clone_size: once
d_call: TRBD2
j_call: TRBJ2-2

cdr3_nt: TGTGCCAGCAAGCCCCAGGGAACGAGCAATCAGCCCCAGCATTTT
cdr3_aa: CASKPQGTSNQPQHF
v_call: TRBV28
clone_size: NA
d_call: NA
j_call: TRBJ1-5

cdr3_nt: TGTGCCAGCAGCTTGCTAGCGGGGTCCTACGAGCAGTACTTC
cdr3_aa: CASSLLAGSYEQYF
v_call: TRBV5-8
clone_size: NA
d_call: TRBD2
j_call: TRBJ2-7

cdr3_nt: TGTGCCAGCCATCGGACTAGCGGAAGCACAGATACGCAGTATTTT
cdr3_aa: CASHRTSGSTDTQYF
v_call: TRBV19
clone_size: NA
d_call: TRBD2
j_call: TRBJ2-3

cdr3_nt: TGTGCTAGTGGACAGGGGGCTGGGCAGCCCCAGCATTTT
cdr3_aa: CASGQGAGQPQHF
v_call: TRBV12-5
clone_size: NA
d_call: TRBD1
j_call: TRBJ1-5

cdr3_nt: TGTGCCAGCAGCCAAGATGGTAGCGGGGGAAAGGGGCCCTACAATGAGCAGTTCTTC
cdr3_aa: CASSQDGSGGKGPYNEQFF
v_call: TRBV3-1/TRBV3-2
clone_size: NA
d_call: TRBD2
j_call: TRBJ2-1

cdr3_nt: TGTGCCAGCAGTCGCCCGCTGGGACTAGCGGGGGAGAACACCGGGGAGCTGTTTTTT
cdr3_aa: CASSRPLGLAGENTGELFF
v_call: TRBV2
clone_size: NA
d_call: TRBD2
j_call: TRBJ2-2

cdr3_nt: TGCAGTGCTCCCCCTCCGGGAGGGACCTTC
cdr3_aa: CSAPPPGGTF
v_call: TRBV20-1
clone_size: NA
d_call: NA
j_call: TRBJ1-2

cdr3_nt: TGCGCCAGCAGCTTGGGGAGACCCCCCGTCCGACTAATCTCCTACGAGCAGTACTTC
cdr3_aa: CASSLGRPPVRLISYEQYF
v_call: TRBV5-1
clone_size: NA
d_call: NA
j_call: TRBJ2-7

cdr3_nt: TGTGCCACCAGTGTACCGCGGCGCTACGAGCAGTACTTC
cdr3_aa: CATSVPRRYEQYF
v_call: TRBV24-1
clone_size: NA
d_call: NA
j_call: TRBJ2-7

cdr3_nt: TGTGCCAGCAATAGTGAGACAGGGAACACCGGGGAGCTGTTTTTT
cdr3_aa: CASNSETGNTGELFF
v_call: TRBV28
clone_size: NA
d_call: NA
j_call: TRBJ2-2

cdr3_nt: TGTGCCAGCAGCTTGCAGCGGGAGCAGTTCTTC
cdr3_aa: CASSLQREQFF
v_call: TRBV7-9
clone_size: NA
d_call: NA
j_call: TRBJ2-1

cdr3_nt: TGTGCCAGCAGCCGTTCGAAGTCACGGGGGACTGAAGCTTTCTTT
cdr3_aa: CASSRSKSRGTEAFF
v_call: TRBV28
clone_size: NA
d_call: NA
j_call: TRBJ1-1

cdr3_nt: TGTGCCAGCAGCCCCAGGGGGAGCTCCTACAATGAGCAGTTCTTC
cdr3_aa: CASSPRGSSYNEQFF
v_call: TRBV14
clone_size: NA
d_call: TRBD1
j_call: TRBJ2-1

cdr3_nt: TGTGCCAGCAGCCCCGGACAGTATAATTCACCCCTCCACTTT
cdr3_aa: CASSPGQYNSPLHF
v_call: TRBV11-2
clone_size: NA
d_call: NA
j_call: TRBJ1-6

cdr3_nt: TGTGCCAGCAGAGGCGACAGGGATAGCAATCAGCCCCAGCATTTT
cdr3_aa: CASRGDRDSNQPQHF
v_call: TRBV6-5
clone_size: NA
d_call: TRBD1
j_call: TRBJ1-5

cdr3_nt: TGTGCCAGCAGGCCTCGCGGCGGGGCCGGGGATGAGCAGTTCTTC
cdr3_aa: CASRPRGGAGDEQFF
v_call: TRBV6-5
clone_size: NA
d_call: NA
j_call: TRBJ2-1

cdr3_nt: TGTGCCAGTAGTCGACAGGGGGCGGGCTATGGCTACACCTTC
cdr3_aa: CASSRQGAGYGYTF
v_call: TRBV19
clone_size: NA
d_call: TRBD1
j_call: TRBJ1-2